This T cell receptor beta chain stems from a study of CD8 T cells in ankylosing spondylitis. Points from the study as a whole: Ankylosing spondylitis blood seemed to carry a telltale TCR beta motif made of several highly homologous variants.

This clonotype was observed once. The antigen is unknown. The V and J ends lost 3 bases and 1 base respectively, with 13 bases between them. This CDR3 comprises 16 residues. The germline gives CDR1 LGHDT, CDR2 YNNKEL (reference sequence). TCRdb analysed the 5' RACE reads with MiXCR anew, one entry per CDR3 protein. The sample consists of approximately 400,000 distinct CDR3 sequences, more than 15% of them appearing once. The TCR comes from a male donor with ankylosing spondylitis. The chain links TRBV3-1 to TRBJ2-4; D is unclear. Sequenced material: blood, either unsorted or a sorted T cell fraction (not recorded which). The CDR3 DNA follows: TGTGCCAGCAGCCAGAGGCAGCAGATTGCCAAAAACATTCAGTACTTC. It specifies CASSQRQQIAKNIQYF.